This T cell receptor beta chain was found in a study of OX40 agonist ivuxolimab in advanced cancers. Study at large: Patients were dosed with the agonistic anti-OX40 (CD134) antibody ivuxolimab.

Measured with immunoSEQ multiplex PCR; TCRdb has only the in-frame clones, and not every one. Of about 73,000 clones listed, around 90% are singletons. The CDR3 sequence is 14 residues long. Trimming cost V 3 bases and J 2 bases, with 10 bases left between them. Per germline, CDR1 SEHNR and CDR2 FQNEAQ (reference sequence). Source: CD4+ or CD8+ T cells sorted from blood, taken in a trial of the OX40 agonist ivuxolimab. The rearrangement joins TRBV7-9 to TRBJ2-5, with D possibly TRBD1 on 5 matching bases. The receptor was derived from an adult with an advanced solid tumor such as melanoma, head and neck, liver or kidney cancer. The CDR3 bases are TGTGCCAGCAGCTTTACAGGTCCTCAAGAGACCCAGTACTTC. Translated, it gives CASSFTGPQETQYF.